This T cell receptor (beta chain) was found in a study of blood T cell repertoires in COVID-19. Study-wide context: PBMCs, B-cell-depleted T cells, or T cells provided the cDNA or gDNA that made up the material.

V lost 2 bases, J lost 1 base, and 8 bases stayed unmatched. The CDR3 is 18 amino acids. CDR1 and CDR2 from the germline V gene are KGHDR and SFDVKD. In the original workflow: It was from reference gene primer amplification that nucleated cell counts were estimated. Data came from immunoSEQ multiplex PCR; TCRdb stores just in-frame clones and leaves some out. The DNA gave D and trimming, while V, J and clone size come from that table. The table has about 25,000 clones, roughly 79% seen once. This TCR was recovered from a man in his 70s with acute or convalescent COVID-19. The sequenced sample consisted of peripheral blood. This chain links TRBV24-1 with TRBJ2-1; 9 bases are shared with TRBD1. CDR3 protein: CATSDSNTGGLSYNEQFF. CDR3 DNA sequence: TGTGCCACCAGTGATTCGAACACAGGGGGCCTATCCTACAATGAGCAGTTCTTC.